This entry describes one T cell receptor (beta chain). As yet, its antigen is unknown. This record comes from a study of siplizumab effects on memory and regulatory T cells. Study-wide findings and caveats: It seemed that naive T cells were more diverse than memory cells and were major contributors to the alloresponse. For mappable alloreactive CD4+ clones, the mean Treg-derived fraction was about 69% with siplizumab and roughly 25% in controls. Some alloreactive sequences were traceable to unstimulated CD4+ memory cells, and siplizumab significantly reduced them.

The ends were cut back, 0 bases at V and 6 bases at J, with 5 bases in the middle. CDR3 length equals 12 residues. CDR1 SGHRS and CDR2 YFSETQ come from the germline V gene. In each sample, approximately 90,000 TCR templates were assayed. Produced via immunoSEQ multiplex PCR; TCRdb's table is partial and in-frame only. The sample carries roughly 100,000 clones, more than 85% recorded once. This clonotype was obtained from a human donor in good health. The V gene is TRBV5-1, the J gene TRBJ2-3; D is unresolved. The sample taken for sequencing was CD4+ T cells sorted from blood. CDR3 nucleotides: TGCGCCAGCAGCTTGGATGCGGATACGCAGTATTTT. Translated: CASSLDADTQYF.